The source of this TCR beta chain is a study of long-term antiretroviral therapy in people with HIV. With survey level as its setting, the immunoSEQ assay was v3.0. Sequencing targeted 40,000-50,000 T-cell genomes per sample. Generated by immunoSEQ multiplex PCR, the TCRdb table keeps only in-frame clones and is missing some. The profile shows 25,000 to 35,000 clones, 80% to 95% of them singletons. The V segment lost 0 bases and the J segment 9 bases; nucleotides outside the gene matches: 6. The CDR3 totals 16 residues. The germline V gene has CDR1 LGHNA and CDR2 YSLEER. V usage is TRBV4-3 and J usage is TRBJ2-1; TRBD2 agrees at 12 bases. The starting material was unsorted PBMCs, obtained about 5.2 years after starting antiretroviral therapy. The TCR originated in a woman between 40 and 50 years old with HIV. In DNA, the CDR3 is TGCGCCAGCAGCCAAGATCCTAGCGGGGGGGCGGGTGAGCAGTTCTTC. This gives the protein CASSQDPSGGAGEQFF.